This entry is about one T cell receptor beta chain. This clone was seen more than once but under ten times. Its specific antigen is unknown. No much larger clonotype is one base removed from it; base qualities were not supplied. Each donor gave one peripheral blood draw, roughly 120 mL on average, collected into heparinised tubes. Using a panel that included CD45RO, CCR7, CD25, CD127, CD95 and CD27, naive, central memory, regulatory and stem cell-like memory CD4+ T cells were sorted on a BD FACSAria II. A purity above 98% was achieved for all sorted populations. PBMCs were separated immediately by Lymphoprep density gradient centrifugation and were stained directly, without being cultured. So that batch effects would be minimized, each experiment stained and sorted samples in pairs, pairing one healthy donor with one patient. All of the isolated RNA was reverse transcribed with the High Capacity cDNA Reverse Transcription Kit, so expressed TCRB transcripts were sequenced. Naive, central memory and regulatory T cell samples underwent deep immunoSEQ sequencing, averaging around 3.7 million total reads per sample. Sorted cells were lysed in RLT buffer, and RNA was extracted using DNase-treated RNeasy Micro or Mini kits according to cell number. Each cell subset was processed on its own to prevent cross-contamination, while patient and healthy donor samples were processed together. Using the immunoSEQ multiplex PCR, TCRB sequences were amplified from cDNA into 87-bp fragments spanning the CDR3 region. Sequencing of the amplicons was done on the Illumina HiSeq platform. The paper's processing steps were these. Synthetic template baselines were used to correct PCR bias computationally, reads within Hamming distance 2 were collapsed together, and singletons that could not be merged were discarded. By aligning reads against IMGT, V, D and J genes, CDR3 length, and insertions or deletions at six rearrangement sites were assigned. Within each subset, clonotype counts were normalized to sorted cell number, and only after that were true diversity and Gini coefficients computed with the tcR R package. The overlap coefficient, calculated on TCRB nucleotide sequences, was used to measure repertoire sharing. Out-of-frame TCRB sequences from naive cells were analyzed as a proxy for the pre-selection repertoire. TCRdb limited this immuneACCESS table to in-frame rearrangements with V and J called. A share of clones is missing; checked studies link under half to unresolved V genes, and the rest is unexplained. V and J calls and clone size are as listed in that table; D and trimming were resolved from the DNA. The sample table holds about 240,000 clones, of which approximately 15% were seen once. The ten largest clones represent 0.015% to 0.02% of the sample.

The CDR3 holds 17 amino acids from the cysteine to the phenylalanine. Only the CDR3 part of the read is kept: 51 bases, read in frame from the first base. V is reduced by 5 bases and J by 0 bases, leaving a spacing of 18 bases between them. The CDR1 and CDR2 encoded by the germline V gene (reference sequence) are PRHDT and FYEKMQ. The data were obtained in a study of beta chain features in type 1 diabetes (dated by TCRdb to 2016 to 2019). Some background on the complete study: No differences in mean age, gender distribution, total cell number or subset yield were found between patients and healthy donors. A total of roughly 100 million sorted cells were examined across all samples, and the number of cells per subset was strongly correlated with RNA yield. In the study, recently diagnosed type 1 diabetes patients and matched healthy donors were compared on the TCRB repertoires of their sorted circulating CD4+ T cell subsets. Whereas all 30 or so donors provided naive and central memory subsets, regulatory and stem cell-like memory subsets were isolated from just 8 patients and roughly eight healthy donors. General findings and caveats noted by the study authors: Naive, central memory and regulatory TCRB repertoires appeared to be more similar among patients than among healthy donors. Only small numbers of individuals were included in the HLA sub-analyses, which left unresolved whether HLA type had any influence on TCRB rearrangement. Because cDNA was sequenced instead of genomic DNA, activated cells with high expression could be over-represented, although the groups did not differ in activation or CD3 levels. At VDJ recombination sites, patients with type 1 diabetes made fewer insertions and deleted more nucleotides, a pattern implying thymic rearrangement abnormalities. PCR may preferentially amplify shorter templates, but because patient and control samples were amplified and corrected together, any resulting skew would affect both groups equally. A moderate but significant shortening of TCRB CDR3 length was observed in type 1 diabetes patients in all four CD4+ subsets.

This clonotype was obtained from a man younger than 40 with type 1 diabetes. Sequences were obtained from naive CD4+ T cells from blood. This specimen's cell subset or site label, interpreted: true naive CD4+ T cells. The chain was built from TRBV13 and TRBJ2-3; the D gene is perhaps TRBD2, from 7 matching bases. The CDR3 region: CASSRRLGGGSTDTQYF. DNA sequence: TGTGCCAGCAGCAGACGACTGGGCGGGGGCAGCACAGATACGCAGTATTTT.